The clone carrying this TCR beta chain has only one observation. Deletions cut 6 bases from V and 4 bases from J, with 13 bases between. This CDR3 is 13 amino acids long. Reverse transcription of about 0.5 to 1 ug RNA used random hexamers. The authors amplified TCR beta CDR3 across 54 Vbeta and 13 Jbeta using immunoSEQ multiplex PCR. TCRdb re-derived calls from the immunoSEQ multiplex PCR reads in MiXCR, one entry per CDR3 protein. This table holds about 76,000 distinct CDR3 sequences, 91% found once. This entry belongs to a study of CD8 T cells in Susac syndrome. The multiple sclerosis control cohort comprised treatment-naive individuals presenting with stable or active relapsing-remitting disease.

The sequencing sample was made of CD8+ T cells from PBMCs. This receptor was obtained from a human donor with multiple sclerosis. The V gene is TRBV12-3 or TRBV12-4, the J gene TRBJ2-7; the D gene is possibly TRBD1 (5 bases). The DNA of the CDR3 is TGTGCCAGCAGCCCCGAGACAGCATACGAGCAGTACTTC. Translating it yields CASSPETAYEQYF.